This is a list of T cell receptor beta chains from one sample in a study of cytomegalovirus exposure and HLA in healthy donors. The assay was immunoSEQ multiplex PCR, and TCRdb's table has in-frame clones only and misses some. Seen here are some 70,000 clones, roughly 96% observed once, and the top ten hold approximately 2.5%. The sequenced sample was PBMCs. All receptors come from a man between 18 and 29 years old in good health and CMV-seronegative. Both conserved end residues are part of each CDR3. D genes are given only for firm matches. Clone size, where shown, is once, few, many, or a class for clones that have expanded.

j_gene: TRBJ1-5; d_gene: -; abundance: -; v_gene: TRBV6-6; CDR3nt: TGTGCCAGCAGTTTGCCGGGGGATCGCCAGCCCCAGCATTTT; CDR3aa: CASSLPGDRQPQHF
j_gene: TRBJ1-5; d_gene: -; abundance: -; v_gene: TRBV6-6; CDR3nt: TGTGCCAGCAGTTCGACAGGTTCGACCCAGCATTTT; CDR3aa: CASSSTGSTQHF
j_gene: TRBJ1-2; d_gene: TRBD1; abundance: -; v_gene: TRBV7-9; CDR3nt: TGTGCCAGCAGCTTAGACCGTCAGGGGGCATCTCGAGGCTACACCTTC; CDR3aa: CASSLDRQGASRGYTF
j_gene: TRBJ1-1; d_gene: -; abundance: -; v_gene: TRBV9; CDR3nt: TGTGCCAGCAGCACCCAGGAGGCCGTCACTGAAGCTTTCTTT; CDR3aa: CASSTQEAVTEAFF
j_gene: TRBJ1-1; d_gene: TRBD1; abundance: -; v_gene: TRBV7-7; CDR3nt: TGTGCTAGCAGACACTGGACAGGGGAAAACACTGAAGCTTTCTTT; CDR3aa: CASRHWTGENTEAFF
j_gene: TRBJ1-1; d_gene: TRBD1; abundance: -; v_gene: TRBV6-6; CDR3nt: TGTGCCAGCAGTTACGGGACAGTTCCGTGGACTTTCTTT; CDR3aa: CASSYGTVPWTFF
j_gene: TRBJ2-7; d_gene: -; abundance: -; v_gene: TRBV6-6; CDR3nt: TGTGCCAGCAGTCAACCCGGGACTCGCTCCTACGAGCAGTACTTC; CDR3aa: CASSQPGTRSYEQYF
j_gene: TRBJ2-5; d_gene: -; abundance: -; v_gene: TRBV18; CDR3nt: TGTGCCAGCTCACCACCGGACAGAGGGGAGACCCAGTACTTC; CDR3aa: CASSPPDRGETQYF
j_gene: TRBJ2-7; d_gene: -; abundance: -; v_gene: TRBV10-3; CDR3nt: TGTGCCATCAGTGAAGACAGCTTGAGCTCCTACGAGCAGTACTTC; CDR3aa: CAISEDSLSSYEQYF
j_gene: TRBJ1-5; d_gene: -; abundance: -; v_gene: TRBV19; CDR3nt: TGTGCCAGTAGTATAACAGTCAATCAGCCCCAGCATTTT; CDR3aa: CASSITVNQPQHF
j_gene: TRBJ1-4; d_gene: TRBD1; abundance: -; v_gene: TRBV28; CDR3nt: TGTGCCAGCAGTCCTGCCGGGGACAGGCTTGAAAAACTGTTTTTT; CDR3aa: CASSPAGDRLEKLFF
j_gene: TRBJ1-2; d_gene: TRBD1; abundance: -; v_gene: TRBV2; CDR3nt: TGTGCCACCGAAACAGGGGTGGATGGCTACACCTTC; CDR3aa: CATETGVDGYTF
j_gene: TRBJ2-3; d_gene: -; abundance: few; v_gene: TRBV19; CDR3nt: TGTGCCACCAGGGCCCGGCGAGAGAGCACAGATACGCAGTATTTT; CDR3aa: CATRARRESTDTQYF
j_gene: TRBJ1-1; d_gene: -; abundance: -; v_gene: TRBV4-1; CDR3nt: TGCGCCAGCAGCCAAGATGGTCGGTCGGGCACTGAAGCTTTCTTT; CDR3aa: CASSQDGRSGTEAFF
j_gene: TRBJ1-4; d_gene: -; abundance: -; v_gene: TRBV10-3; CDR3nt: TGTGCCATCAGTCCACAGGCTCGGGGGGAAAAACTGTTTTTT; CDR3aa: CAISPQARGEKLFF
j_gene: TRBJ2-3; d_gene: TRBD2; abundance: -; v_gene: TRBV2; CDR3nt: TGTGCCAGCACCCTGGTTCGTGCGGGAGCGGGAGATACGCAGTATTTT; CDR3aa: CASTLVRAGAGDTQYF
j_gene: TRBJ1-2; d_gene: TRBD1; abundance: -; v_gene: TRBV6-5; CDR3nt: TGTGCCACCCTACCTGGACAGGGCTATGGCTACACCTTC; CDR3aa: CATLPGQGYGYTF
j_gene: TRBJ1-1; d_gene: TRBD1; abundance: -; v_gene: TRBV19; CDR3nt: TGTGCCAGTAGTCCCCAGGGGGTTACTGAAGCTTTCTTT; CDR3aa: CASSPQGVTEAFF
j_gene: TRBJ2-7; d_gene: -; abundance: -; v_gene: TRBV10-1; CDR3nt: TGCGCCAGCTCTCGGGACACGGGGTACGAGCAGTACTTC; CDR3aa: CASSRDTGYEQYF
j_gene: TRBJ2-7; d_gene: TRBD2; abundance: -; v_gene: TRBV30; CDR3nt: TGTGCCTGGAGTGCCCCGGGAGCGGGAGTAGGTGAGCAGTACTTC; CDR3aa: CAWSAPGAGVGEQYF
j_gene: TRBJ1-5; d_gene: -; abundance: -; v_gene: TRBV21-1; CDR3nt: TGTGCCAGCAGCAAAGGGGGGGACAGGGAAGACAATCAGCCCCAGCATTTT; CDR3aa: CASSKGGDREDNQPQHF
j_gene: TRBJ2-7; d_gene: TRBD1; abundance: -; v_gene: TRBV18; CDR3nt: TGTGCCAGCTCATCAACTGGACAGGGGGTCTCCTACGAGCAGTACTTC; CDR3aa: CASSSTGQGVSYEQYF
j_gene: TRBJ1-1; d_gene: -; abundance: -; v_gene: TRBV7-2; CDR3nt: TGTGCCAGCAGCCCCGGAGGATACACTGAAGCTTTCTTT; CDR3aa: CASSPGGYTEAFF
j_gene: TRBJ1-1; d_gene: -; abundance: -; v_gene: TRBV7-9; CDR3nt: TGTGCCAGCAGCGTTACAGGATCTGAAGCTTTCTTT; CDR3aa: CASSVTGSEAFF
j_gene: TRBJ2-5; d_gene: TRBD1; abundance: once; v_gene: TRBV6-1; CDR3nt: TGTGCCAGCAGTGAGACAGGGCGTGAGACCCAGTACTTC; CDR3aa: CASSETGRETQYF
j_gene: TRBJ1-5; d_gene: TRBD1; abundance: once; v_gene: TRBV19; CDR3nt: TGTGCGACCCGGACAGGGGGCTATAGCAATCAGCCCCAGCATTTT; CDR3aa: CATRTGGYSNQPQHF
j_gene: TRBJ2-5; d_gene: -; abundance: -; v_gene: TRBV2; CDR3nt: TGTGCCAGCAACGTAGACAGGATAGAGACCCAGTACTTC; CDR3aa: CASNVDRIETQYF
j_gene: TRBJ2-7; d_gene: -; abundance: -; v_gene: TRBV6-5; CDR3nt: TGTGCCAGCAGTTACCTCCAGGGTTACGAGCAGTACTTC; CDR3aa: CASSYLQGYEQYF
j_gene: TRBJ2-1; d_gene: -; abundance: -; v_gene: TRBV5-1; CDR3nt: TGCGCCAGCAGCTTGGCTACCGGGAGCTCCTACAATGAGCAGTTCTTC; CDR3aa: CASSLATGSSYNEQFF
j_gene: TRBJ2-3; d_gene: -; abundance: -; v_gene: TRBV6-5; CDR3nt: TGTGCCAGCAGCCTTTCGGGGGAGTATACAGATACGCAGTATTTT; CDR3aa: CASSLSGEYTDTQYF
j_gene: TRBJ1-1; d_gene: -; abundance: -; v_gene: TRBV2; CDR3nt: TGTGCCAGCAGCTCGGAGATGAACACTGAAGCTTTCTTT; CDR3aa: CASSSEMNTEAFF
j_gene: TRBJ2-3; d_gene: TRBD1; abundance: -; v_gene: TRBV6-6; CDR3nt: TGTGCCAGCAGTTCCTGGACAGGGGGTGTGAAGAATACGCAGTATTTT; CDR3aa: CASSSWTGGVKNTQYF
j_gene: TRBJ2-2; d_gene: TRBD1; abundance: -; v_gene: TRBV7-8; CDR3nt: TGTGCCAGCAGCTTTGGGACAGGGGGAAACGGGGAGCTGTTTTTT; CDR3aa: CASSFGTGGNGELFF
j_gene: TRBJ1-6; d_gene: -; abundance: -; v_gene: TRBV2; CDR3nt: TGTGCCAGCAGTGTAAACAGGGTCTATAATTCACCCCTCCACTTT; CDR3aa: CASSVNRVYNSPLHF
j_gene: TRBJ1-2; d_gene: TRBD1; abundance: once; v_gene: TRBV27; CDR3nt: TGTGCCAGCAGTCCTCGTCGGGACAGCAGTAACTATGGCTACACCTTC; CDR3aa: CASSPRRDSSNYGYTF
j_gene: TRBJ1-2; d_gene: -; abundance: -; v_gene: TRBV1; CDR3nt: TGCACCAGCAGCCTGTGTTCCAGGGGGGAAAACTATGGCTACACCTTC; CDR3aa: CTSSLCSRGENYGYTF